This TCR beta chain was captured in a study of cytomegalovirus exposure and HLA in healthy donors. Turning to the study itself: Clustering assigned 81% of the approximately 400 genotyped donors to the Caucasian-associated ancestry cluster.

The study ran its PCR with 60 Vbeta and 13 Jbeta primers. Produced via immunoSEQ multiplex PCR; TCRdb's table is partial and in-frame only. Found here are 180,000 or so clones, 75% to 80% of them singletons; the top ten hold over 11%. Between the trimmed V and J ends, which lost 8 bases and 2 bases, there was a span of 11 bases. The CDR3 spans 13 residues. CDR1 and CDR2 from the germline V gene are SNHLY and FYNNEI. Specimen: PBMCs. This clonotype was sampled from a man between 45 and 60 years old in good health and CMV-seropositive. The chain is built from TRBV2 and TRBJ2-3, with a tentative D call TRBD2 (6 bases). CDR3: CASGRQPTDTQYF. For the CDR3, the DNA is TGTGCCAGCGGGAGGCAACCCACAGATACGCAGTATTTT. Combining the CDR3 with reference TRBV2 and TRBJ2-3 gives the whole variable domain EPEVTQTPSHQVTQMGQEVILRCVPISNHLYFYWYRQILGQKVEFLVSFYNNEISEKSEIFDDQFSVERPDGSNFTLKIRSTKLEDSAMYFCASGRQPTDTQYFGPGTRLTVL.